This T cell receptor beta chain was profiled in a study of blood T cell repertoires in COVID-19. Per the study methods: Estimates of nucleated cell counts were drawn from the amplification of reference gene primers. Method: immunoSEQ multiplex PCR; TCRdb's copy keeps in-frame clones and lacks some. V and J calls and clone size are as listed in that table; D and trimming were resolved from the DNA. The profile covers roughly 200,000 clones, with around nine tenths appearing a single time and over 0.7% taken by the ten largest. V was clipped by 3 bases and J by 5 bases; unmatched bases: 13. The V gene's germline CDR1 is SQVTM and CDR2 ANQGSEA. This CDR3 is built from 18 residues.

The receptor comes from a woman under 30 who had recovered from COVID-19. V and J are TRBV29-1 and TRBJ2-1; 13 positions agree with TRBD2. Material: peripheral blood. The CDR3 sequence: CSVDGLGTSGAKNNEQFF. DNA for the CDR3: TGCAGCGTTGATGGGTTGGGGACTAGCGGGGCCAAAAACAATGAGCAGTTCTTC.